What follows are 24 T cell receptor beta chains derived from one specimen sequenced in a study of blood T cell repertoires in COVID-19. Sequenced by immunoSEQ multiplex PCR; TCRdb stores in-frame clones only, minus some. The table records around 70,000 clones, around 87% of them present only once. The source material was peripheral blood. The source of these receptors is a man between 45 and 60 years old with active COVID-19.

CDR3 in amino acids: CASIPGGTSGGHEQFF. The CDR3 region has the DNA TGTGCCAGCATCCCCGGGGGGACTAGCGGGGGTCATGAGCAGTTCTTC. J is TRBJ2-1 and V is TRBV28, with 14 positions matching TRBD2. Losses at the gene ends were 7 bases for V and 8 bases for J; bases not matched to a gene: 10. The V gene's germline CDR1 is MDHEN and CDR2 SYDVKM. The CDR3 consists of 16 residues.

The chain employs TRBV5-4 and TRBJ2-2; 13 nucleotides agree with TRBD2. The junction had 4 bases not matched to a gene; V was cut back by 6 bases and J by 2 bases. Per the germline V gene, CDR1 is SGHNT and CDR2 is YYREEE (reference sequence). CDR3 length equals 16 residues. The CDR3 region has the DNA TGTGCCAGCAAGCCGGGACTAGCGGGAAACACCGGGGAGCTGTTTTTT. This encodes CASKPGLAGNTGELFF. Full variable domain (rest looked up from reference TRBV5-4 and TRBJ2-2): ETGVTQSPTHLIKTRGQQVTLRCSSQSGHNTVSWYQQALGQGPQFIFQYYREEENGRGNFPPRFSGLQFPNYSSELNVNALELDDSALYLCASKPGLAGNTGELFFGEGSRLTVL.

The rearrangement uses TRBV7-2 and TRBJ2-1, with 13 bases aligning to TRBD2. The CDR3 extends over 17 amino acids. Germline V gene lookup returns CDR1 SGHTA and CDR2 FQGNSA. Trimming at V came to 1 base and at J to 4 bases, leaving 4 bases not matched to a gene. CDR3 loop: CASSLGLAGGTYNEQFF. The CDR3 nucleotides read TGTGCCAGCAGCTTAGGACTAGCGGGAGGCACGTACAATGAGCAGTTCTTC.

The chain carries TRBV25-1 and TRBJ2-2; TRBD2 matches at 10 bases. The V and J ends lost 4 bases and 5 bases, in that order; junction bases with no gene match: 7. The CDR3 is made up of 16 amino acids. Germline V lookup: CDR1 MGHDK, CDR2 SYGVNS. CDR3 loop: CASSADLAGDTGELFF. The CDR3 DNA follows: TGTGCCAGCAGTGCCGACCTAGCGGGAGATACCGGGGAGCTGTTTTTT.

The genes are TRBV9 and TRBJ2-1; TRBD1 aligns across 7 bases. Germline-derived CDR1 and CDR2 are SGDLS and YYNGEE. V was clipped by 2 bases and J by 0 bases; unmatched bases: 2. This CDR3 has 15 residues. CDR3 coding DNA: TGTGCCAGCAGCGTTTCAGGGGGCTCCTACAATGAGCAGTTCTTC. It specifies CASSVSGGSYNEQFF. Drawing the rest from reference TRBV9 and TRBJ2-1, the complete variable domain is DSGVTQTPKHLITATGQRVTLRCSPRSGDLSVYWYQQSLDQGLQFLIQYYNGEERAKGNILERFSAQQFPDLHSELNLSSLELGDSALYFCASSVSGGSYNEQFFGPGTRLTVL.

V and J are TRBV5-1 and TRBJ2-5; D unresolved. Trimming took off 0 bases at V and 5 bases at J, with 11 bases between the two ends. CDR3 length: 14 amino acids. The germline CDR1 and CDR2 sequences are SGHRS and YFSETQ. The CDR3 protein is CASSLGLERETQYF. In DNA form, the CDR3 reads TGCGCCAGCAGCTTGGGTTTAGAGAGGGAGACCCAGTACTTC.

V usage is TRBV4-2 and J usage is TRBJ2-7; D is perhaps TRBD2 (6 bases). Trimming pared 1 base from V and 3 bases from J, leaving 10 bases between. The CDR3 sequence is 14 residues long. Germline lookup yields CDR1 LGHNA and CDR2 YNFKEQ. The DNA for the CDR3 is TGTGCCAGCAGCCAAGGGGGGGACGACTACGAGCAGTACTTC. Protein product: CASSQGGDDYEQYF.

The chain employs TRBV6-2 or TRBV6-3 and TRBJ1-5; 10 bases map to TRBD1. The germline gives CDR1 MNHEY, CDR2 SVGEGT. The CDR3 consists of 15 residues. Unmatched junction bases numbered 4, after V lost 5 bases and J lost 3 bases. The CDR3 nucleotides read TGTGCCAGCAGTAGGAGACAGGGGGCCAATCAGCCCCAGCATTTT. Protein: CASSRRQGANQPQHF.

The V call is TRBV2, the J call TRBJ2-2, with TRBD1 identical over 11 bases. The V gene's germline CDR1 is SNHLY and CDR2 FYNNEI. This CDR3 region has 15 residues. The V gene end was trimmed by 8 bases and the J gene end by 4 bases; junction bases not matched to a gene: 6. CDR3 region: CASRRTGGTTGELFF. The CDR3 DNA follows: TGTGCCAGCCGTCGGACAGGGGGCACCACCGGGGAGCTGTTTTTT.

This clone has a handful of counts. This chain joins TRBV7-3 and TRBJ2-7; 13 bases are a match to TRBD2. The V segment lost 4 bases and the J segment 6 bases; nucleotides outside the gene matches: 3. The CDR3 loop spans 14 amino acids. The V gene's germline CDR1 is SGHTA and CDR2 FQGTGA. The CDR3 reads CASSSGTSGAEQYF. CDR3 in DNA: TGTGCCAGCAGCTCCGGGACTAGCGGGGCCGAGCAGTACTTC.

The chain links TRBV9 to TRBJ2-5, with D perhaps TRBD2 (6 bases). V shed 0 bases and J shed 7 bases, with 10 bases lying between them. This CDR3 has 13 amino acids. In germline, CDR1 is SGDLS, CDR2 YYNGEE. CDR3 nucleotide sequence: TGTGCCAGCAGCGTAGATGACGGGGGGACCCAGTACTTC. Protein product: CASSVDDGGTQYF.

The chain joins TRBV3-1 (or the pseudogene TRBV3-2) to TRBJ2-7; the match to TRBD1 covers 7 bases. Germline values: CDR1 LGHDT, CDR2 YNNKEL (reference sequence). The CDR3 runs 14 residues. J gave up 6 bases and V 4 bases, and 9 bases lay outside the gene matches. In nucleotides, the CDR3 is TGTGCCAGCAGCCTCCGGGACAGAGGTCTCGAGCAGTACTTC. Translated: CASSLRDRGLEQYF.

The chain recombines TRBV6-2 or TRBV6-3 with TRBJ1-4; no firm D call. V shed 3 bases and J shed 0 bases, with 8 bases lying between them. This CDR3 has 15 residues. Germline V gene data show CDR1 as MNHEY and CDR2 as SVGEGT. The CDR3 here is CASSYTGATNEKLFF. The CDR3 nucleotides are TGTGCCAGCAGTTATACGGGAGCAACTAATGAAAAACTGTTTTTT.

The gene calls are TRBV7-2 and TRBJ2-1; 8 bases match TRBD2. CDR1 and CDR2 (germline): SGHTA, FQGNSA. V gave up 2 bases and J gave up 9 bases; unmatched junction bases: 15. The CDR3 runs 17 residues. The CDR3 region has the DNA TGTGCCAGCAGCTTAAACGGGATGGGAGCGGGGGACGGTGAGCAGTTCTTC. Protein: CASSLNGMGAGDGEQFF.

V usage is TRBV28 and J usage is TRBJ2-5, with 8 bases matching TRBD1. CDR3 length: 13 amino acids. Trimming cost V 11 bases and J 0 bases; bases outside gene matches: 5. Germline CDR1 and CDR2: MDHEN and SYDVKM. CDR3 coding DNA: TGTGCCCCGGGACAGGAGTACCAAGAGACCCAGTACTTC. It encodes CAPGQEYQETQYF.

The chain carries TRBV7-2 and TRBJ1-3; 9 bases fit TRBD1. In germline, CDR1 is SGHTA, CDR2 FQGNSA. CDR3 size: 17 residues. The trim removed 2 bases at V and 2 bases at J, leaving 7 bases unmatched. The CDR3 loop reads CASSLYPGQGPGNTIYF. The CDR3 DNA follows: TGTGCCAGCAGCTTATACCCTGGACAGGGGCCTGGAAACACCATATATTTT.

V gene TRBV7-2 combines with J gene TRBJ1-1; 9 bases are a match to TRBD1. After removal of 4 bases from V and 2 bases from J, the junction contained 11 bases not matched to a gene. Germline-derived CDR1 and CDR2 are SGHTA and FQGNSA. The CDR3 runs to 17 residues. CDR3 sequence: CASSYPTGGSINTEAFF. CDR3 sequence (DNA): TGTGCCAGCAGCTACCCGACAGGGGGTTCTATTAACACTGAAGCTTTCTTT.

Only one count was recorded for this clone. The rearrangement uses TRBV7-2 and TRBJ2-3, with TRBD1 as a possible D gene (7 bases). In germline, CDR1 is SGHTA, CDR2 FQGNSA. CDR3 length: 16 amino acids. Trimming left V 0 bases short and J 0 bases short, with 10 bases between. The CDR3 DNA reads TGTGCCAGCAGCTTAGCGGCAGGGGGGAGCACAGATACGCAGTATTTT. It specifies CASSLAAGGSTDTQYF. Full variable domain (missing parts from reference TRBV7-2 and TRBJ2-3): GAGVSQSPSNKVTEKGKDVELRCDPISGHTALYWYRQSLGQGLEFLIYFQGNSAPDKSGLPSDRFSAERTGGSVSTLTIQRTQQEDSAVYLCASSLAAGGSTDTQYFGPGTRLTVL.

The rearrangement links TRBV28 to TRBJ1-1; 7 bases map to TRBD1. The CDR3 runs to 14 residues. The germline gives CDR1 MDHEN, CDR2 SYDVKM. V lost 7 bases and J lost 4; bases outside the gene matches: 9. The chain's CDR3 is CASNPRTGGTEAFF. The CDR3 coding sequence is TGTGCCAGCAACCCCCGGACAGGCGGCACTGAAGCTTTCTTT.

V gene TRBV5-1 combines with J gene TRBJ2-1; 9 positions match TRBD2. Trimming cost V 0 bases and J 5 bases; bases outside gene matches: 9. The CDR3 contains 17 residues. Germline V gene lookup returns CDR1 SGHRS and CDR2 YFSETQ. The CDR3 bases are TGCGCCAGCAGCTTGGTTATAACTAGCGGGCAAAACAATGAGCAGTTCTTC. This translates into CASSLVITSGQNNEQFF.

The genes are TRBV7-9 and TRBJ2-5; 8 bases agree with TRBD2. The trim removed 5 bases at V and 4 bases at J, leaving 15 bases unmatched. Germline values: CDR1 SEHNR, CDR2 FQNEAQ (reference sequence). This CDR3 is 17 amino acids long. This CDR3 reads CASSPSRRGTSLETQYF. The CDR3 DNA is TGTGCCAGCAGCCCATCCCGTCGGGGGACTAGTCTAGAGACCCAGTACTTC. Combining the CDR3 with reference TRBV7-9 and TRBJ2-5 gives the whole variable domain DTGVSQNPRHKITKRGQNVTFRCDPISEHNRLYWYRQTLGQGPEFLTYFQNEAQLEKSRLLSDRFSAERPKGSFSTLEIQRTEQGDSAMYLCASSPSRRGTSLETQYFGPGTRLLVL.

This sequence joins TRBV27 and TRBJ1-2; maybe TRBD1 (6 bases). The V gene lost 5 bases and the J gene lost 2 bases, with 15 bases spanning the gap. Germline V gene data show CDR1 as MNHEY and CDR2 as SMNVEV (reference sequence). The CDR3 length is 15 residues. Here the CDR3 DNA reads TGTGCCAGCAGTAGCTACAGGGTACCCAACTATGGCTACACCTTC. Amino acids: CASSSYRVPNYGYTF.

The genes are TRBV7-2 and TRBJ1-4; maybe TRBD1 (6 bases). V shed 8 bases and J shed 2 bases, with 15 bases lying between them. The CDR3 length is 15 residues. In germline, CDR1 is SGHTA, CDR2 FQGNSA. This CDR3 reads CASSSGGVTNEKLFF. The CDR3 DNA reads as TGTGCCAGCTCTTCGGGGGGCGTCACTAATGAAAAACTGTTTTTT.

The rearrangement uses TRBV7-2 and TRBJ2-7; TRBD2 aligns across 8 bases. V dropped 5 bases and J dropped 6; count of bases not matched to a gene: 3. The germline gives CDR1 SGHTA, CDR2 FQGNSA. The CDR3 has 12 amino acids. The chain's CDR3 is CASSPRGGEQYF. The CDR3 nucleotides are TGTGCCAGCAGCCCACGGGGGGGCGAGCAGTACTTC.